The 15 T cell receptor beta chains reported below all come from one sample, sequenced in a study of blood T cell repertoires in COVID-19. The protocol was immunoSEQ multiplex PCR, while the TCRdb copy is restricted to in-frame clones and leaves out a portion. The data contain under 110,000 clones, 91% of them singletons. Specimen: peripheral blood. The receptor set was obtained from a man aged 50 to 59 with acute or convalescent COVID-19.

This chain uses TRBV2 with TRBJ2-7, with 8 bases fitting TRBD1. CDR3 length: 13 amino acids. V gave up 6 bases and J gave up 1 base; unmatched junction bases: 2. Germline assignment: CDR1 SNHLY and CDR2 FYNNEI. This CDR3 reads CASRGTGSYEQYF. The CDR3 region has the DNA TGTGCCAGCAGGGGGACAGGTTCCTACGAGCAGTACTTC.

The J gene is TRBJ2-6, the V gene TRBV28; possibly TRBD2 for D (6 bases). The germline V gene encodes CDR1 MDHEN and CDR2 SYDVKM. V lost 2 bases to trimming and J lost 1 base, with 6 bases between them. The CDR3 runs 15 residues. The CDR3 spells CASSLRGSGANVLTF. The CDR3 DNA is TGTGCCAGCAGTTTACGGGGGTCTGGGGCCAACGTCCTGACTTTC. Using reference TRBV28 and TRBJ2-6 for the parts outside the CDR3, the full variable domain is DVKVTQSSRYLVKRTGEKVFLECVQDMDHENMFWYRQDPGLGLRLIYFSYDVKMKEKGDIPEGYSVSREKKERFSLILESASTNQTSMYLCASSLRGSGANVLTFGAGSRLTVL.

The gene calls are TRBV2 and TRBJ2-2; TRBD2 is a possible D gene (6 bases). V gave up 7 bases and J gave up 0 bases, with 12 bases separating them. Germline-derived CDR1 and CDR2 are SNHLY and FYNNEI. CDR3 length: 15 amino acids. CDR3: CASMMGGANTGELFF. CDR3 DNA sequence: TGTGCCAGCATGATGGGGGGTGCGAACACCGGGGAGCTGTTTTTT.

V is TRBV6-5 and J is TRBJ2-7, with D tentatively TRBD2 (5 bases). CDR1 is MNHEY and CDR2 is SVGAGI in the germline V gene. The CDR3 length is 14 residues. V was pared by 6 bases and J by 0 bases, with 12 bases between. The CDR3 sequence: CASSRTGSSYEQYF. The CDR3 nucleotides are TGTGCCAGCAGCCGGACTGGGTCCTCCTACGAGCAGTACTTC.

This chain uses TRBV14 with TRBJ2-1; D not certain. The CDR3 is 17 residues long. The V end lost 0 bases, the J end lost 9 bases, and 21 bases lay between the germline ends. The germline gives CDR1 SGHDN, CDR2 FVKESK. The CDR3 here is CASSQDLGLPERSEQFF. Here the CDR3 DNA reads TGTGCCAGCAGCCAAGATCTCGGCCTACCAGAACGGAGTGAGCAGTTCTTC.

With regard to this clone: Other nucleotide sequences from this sample produce the same CDR3. The chain is built from TRBV6-1 and TRBJ1-2, with 8 nucleotides matching TRBD1. V shed 2 bases, J shed 5 bases, and the junction held 1 base outside the gene matches. Germline V gene lookup returns CDR1 MNHNS and CDR2 SASEGT. CDR3 length: 13 amino acids. This chain's CDR3 is CASSETGGYGYTF. Here the CDR3 DNA reads TGTGCCAGCAGTGAAACAGGGGGGTATGGCTACACCTTC.

This clone was seen a single time. The gene calls are TRBV24-1 and TRBJ2-5; 7 bases align to TRBD1. Per germline, CDR1 KGHDR and CDR2 SFDVKD. The CDR3 is made up of 13 amino acids. V was pared by 9 bases and J by 1 base, with 4 bases of the junction left unmatched. The CDR3 coding sequence is TGTGCCACCCAACAGGGGTTCCAAGAGACCCAGTACTTC. Protein sequence: CATQQGFQETQYF.

This clone appeared a few times. This chain uses TRBV19 with TRBJ1-2, with D possibly being TRBD1 (6 bases). This CDR3 contains 17 residues. CDR1 is LNHDA, CDR2 SQIVND, per germline (reference sequence). Deletions cut 7 bases from V and 4 bases from J, with 25 bases between. Written as DNA, the CDR3 is TGTGCCAGTAATATTGCTATGGGACAAGGAACTGGCTATGGCTACACCTTC. This translates into CASNIAMGQGTGYGYTF.

The chain combines TRBV19 with TRBJ1-2; 7 bases map to TRBD1. The germline V gene has CDR1 LNHDA and CDR2 SQIVND (reference sequence). The CDR3 length is 15 residues. With 5 bases clipped from V and 4 bases from J, the junction kept 10 bases outside the gene matches. The CDR3 region is CASSSLSDRVYGYTF. For the CDR3, the DNA is TGTGCCAGTAGTTCTCTATCCGACAGGGTCTATGGCTACACCTTC. Together with reference TRBV19 and TRBJ1-2, the CDR3 gives the full variable domain: DGGITQSPKYLFRKEGQNVTLSCEQNLNHDAMYWYRQDPGQGLRLIYYSQIVNDFQKGDIAEGYSVSREKKESFPLTVTSAQKNPTAFYLCASSSLSDRVYGYTFGSGTRLTVV.

The gene calls are TRBV4-3 and TRBJ1-2; no clear D gene. V was shortened by 0 bases and J by 2 bases, with 7 bases between the two germline ends. The CDR3 sequence is 14 residues long. Per the germline V gene, CDR1 is LGHNA and CDR2 is YSLEER. CDR3 residues: CASSQDTQNYGYTF. Written as DNA, the CDR3 is TGCGCCAGCAGCCAAGATACCCAGAACTATGGCTACACCTTC.

Only one count was recorded for this clone. One end of the junction fails to match germline, which may point to a read error. V gene TRBV5-1 combines with J gene TRBJ1-1; TRBD1 matches at 7 bases. The CDR3 loop spans 16 amino acids. Per germline, CDR1 SGHRS and CDR2 YFSETQ. The CDR3 bases are TGCGCCAGCAGATTGGAACAGGGGAGTCCGAACACTGAAGCTTTCTTT. Its translation: CASRLEQGSPNTEAFF.

The chain combines TRBV10-3 with TRBJ2-2; 11 positions match TRBD2. Germline-derived CDR1 and CDR2 are ENHRY and SYGVKD. J lost 2 bases, V lost 7 bases, and 3 bases had no gene match. The CDR3 sequence is 15 residues long. CDR3 in DNA: TGTGCCATCAAGACTAGCGGGGTTAACACCGGGGAGCTGTTTTTT. Encoded protein: CAIKTSGVNTGELFF.

V usage is TRBV29-1 and J usage is TRBJ2-7; 10 nucleotides align to TRBD2. After removal of 0 bases from V and 3 bases from J, the junction contained 2 bases not matched to a gene. The length of the CDR3 is 14 residues. Germline V gene sequence: CDR1 SQVTM, CDR2 ANQGSEA. CDR3 protein: CSVEDPSGGYEQYF. CDR3 bases: TGCAGCGTTGAAGACCCTAGCGGGGGCTACGAGCAGTACTTC.

V and J are TRBV7-9 and TRBJ1-1; D unclear. The CDR3 has 12 residues. Trimming stripped 4 bases from V and 0 bases from J, with 3 bases between. Germline lookup yields CDR1 SEHNR and CDR2 FQNEAQ (reference sequence). The CDR3 is CASSSMNTEAFF. CDR3 sequence (DNA): TGTGCCAGCAGCTCAATGAACACTGAAGCTTTCTTT.

The V call is TRBV6-4, the J call TRBJ1-5, with D perhaps matching TRBD1 (5 bases). Germline values: CDR1 MRHNA, CDR2 SNTAGT. V lost 8 bases to trimming and J lost 3 bases, with 14 bases between them. There are 14 residues in the CDR3. The CDR3: CASHGGGNNQPQHF. In nucleotides, the CDR3 is TGTGCCAGCCATGGGGGGGGTAACAATCAGCCCCAGCATTTT.